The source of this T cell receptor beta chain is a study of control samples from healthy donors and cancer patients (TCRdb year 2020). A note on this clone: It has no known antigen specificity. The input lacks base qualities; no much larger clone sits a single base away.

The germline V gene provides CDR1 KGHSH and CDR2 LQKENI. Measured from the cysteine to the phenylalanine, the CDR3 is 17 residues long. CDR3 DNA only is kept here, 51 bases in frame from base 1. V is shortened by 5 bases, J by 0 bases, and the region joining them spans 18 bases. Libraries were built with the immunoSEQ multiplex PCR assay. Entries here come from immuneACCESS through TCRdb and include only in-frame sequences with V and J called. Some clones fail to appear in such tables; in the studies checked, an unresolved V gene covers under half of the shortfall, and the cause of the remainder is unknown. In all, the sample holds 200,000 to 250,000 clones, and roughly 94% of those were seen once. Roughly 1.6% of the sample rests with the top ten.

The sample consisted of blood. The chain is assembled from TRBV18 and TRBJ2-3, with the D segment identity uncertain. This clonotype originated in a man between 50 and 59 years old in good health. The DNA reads TGTGCCAGCTCAGGGTCGCAAAACACTGCTAGCACAGATACGCAGTATTTT. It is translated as CASSGSQNTASTDTQYF.